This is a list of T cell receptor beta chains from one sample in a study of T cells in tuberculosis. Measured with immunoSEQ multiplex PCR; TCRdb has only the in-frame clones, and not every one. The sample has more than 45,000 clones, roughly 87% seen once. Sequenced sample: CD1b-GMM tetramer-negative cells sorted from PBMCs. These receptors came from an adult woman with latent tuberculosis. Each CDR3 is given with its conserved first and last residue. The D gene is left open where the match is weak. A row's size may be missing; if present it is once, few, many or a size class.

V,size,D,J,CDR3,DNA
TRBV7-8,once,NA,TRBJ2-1,CASSFSAGTAYNEQFF,TGTGCCAGCAGCTTTTCCGCGGGGACGGCCTACAATGAGCAGTTCTTC
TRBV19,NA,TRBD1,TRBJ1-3,CASRGGLSGNTIYF,TGTGCCTCCAGAGGGGGCCTCTCTGGAAACACCATATATTTT
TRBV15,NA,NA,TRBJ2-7,CATSRVVAYEQYF,TGTGCCACCAGCAGAGTAGTCGCCTACGAGCAGTACTTC
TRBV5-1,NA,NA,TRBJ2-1,CASSLADNEQFF,TGCGCCAGCAGCTTAGCGGACAATGAGCAGTTCTTC
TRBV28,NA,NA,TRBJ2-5,CASSPPTADQETQYF,TGTGCCAGCAGTCCCCCGACAGCAGACCAAGAGACCCAGTACTTC
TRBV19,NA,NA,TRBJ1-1,CASKIAEGLGTEAFF,TGTGCCAGTAAAATCGCGGAGGGGTTGGGCACTGAAGCTTTCTTT
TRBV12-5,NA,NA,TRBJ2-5,CAARGQGADETQYF,TGTGCTGCGCGCGGTCAGGGTGCAGATGAGACCCAGTACTTC
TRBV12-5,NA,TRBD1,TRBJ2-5,CASGLRRDRGPNQETQYF,TGTGCTAGTGGTCTACGCCGGGACAGGGGACCTAACCAAGAGACCCAGTACTTC
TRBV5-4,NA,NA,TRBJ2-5,CASSSLAGGKETQYF,TGTGCCAGCAGCTCCTTAGCTGGAGGGAAAGAGACCCAGTACTTC
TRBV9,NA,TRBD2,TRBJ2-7,CASSASLGLGLREQYF,TGTGCCAGCAGCGCTAGCCTGGGACTAGGTCTTCGCGAGCAGTACTTC
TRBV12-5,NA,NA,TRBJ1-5,CASGPGNYQPQHF,TGTGCTAGTGGTCCAGGCAACTATCAGCCCCAGCATTTT
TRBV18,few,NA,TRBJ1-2,CASSPQTQRNYGYTF,TGTGCCAGCTCACCACAGACCCAGCGAAACTATGGCTACACCTTC
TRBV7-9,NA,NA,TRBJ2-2,CASSIPGLRGSGELFF,TGTGCCAGCAGCATACCGGGACTTAGAGGTTCCGGGGAGCTGTTTTTT
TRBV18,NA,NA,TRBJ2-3,CASSPRYQGGDTQYF,TGTGCCAGCTCACCACGTTACCAGGGTGGAGATACGCAGTATTTT
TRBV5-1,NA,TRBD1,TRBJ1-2,CASRLGQGARRYGYTF,TGCGCCAGCAGATTGGGACAGGGCGCCCGACGTTATGGCTACACCTTC